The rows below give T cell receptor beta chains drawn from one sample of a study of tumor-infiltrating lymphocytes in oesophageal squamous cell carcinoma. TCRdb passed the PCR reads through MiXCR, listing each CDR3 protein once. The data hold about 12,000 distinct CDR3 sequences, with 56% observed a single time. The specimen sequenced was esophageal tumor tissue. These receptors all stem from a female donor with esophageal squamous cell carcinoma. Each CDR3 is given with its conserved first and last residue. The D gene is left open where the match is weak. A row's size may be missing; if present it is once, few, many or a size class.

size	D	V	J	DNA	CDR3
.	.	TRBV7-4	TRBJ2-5	TGTGCCAGCAGCTTAGTCCGTAATACGAAGACCCAGTACTTC	CASSLVRNTKTQYF
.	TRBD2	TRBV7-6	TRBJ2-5	TGTGCTAGCAGCCAACTAGCGGGAAGGGGGGAGACCCAGTACTTC	CASSQLAGRGETQYF
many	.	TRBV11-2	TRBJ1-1	TGTGCCAGCAGCTTAGATGGGGGGGGGAACACTGAAGCTTTCTTT	CASSLDGGGNTEAFF
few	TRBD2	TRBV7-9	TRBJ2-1	TGTGCCAGCAGCCCCGGGACTAGCAGGGACAATGAGCAGTTCTTC	CASSPGTSRDNEQFF
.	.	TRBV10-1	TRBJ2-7	TGCGCCAGCAGTGAGTCCCGGGGGTTCTACGCCTACGAGCAGTACTTC	CASSESRGFYAYEQYF
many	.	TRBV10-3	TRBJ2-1	TGTGCCATCAGTGAAGAGGGACGGGAGACCCAGTTCTTC	CAISEEGRETQFF
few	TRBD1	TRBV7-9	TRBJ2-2	TGTGCCAGCAGATACGGACAGGGGTACACCGGGGAGCTGTTTTTT	CASRYGQGYTGELFF
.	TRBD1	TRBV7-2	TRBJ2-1	TGTGCCAGCAGCCTAATTACGGGACAGGCCTACGAGCAGTTCTTC	CASSLITGQAYEQFF
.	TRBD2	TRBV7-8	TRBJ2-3	TGTGCCAGCAGCTTAGGGACTAGCGGGGGTCGCACAGATACGCAGTATTTT	CASSLGTSGGRTDTQYF
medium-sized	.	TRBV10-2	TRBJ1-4	TGCGCCAGCAGTGATGCAGGGGATGAAAAACTGTTTTTT	CASSDAGDEKLFF
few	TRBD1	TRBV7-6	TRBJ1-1	TGTGCCAGCAGCTCCGGGACAGGGGTCGGTGGGACTGAAGCTTTCTTT	CASSSGTGVGGTEAFF
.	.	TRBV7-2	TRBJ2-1	TGTGCCAGCAGCTTAGGGGGACTGTACAATGAGCAGTTCTTC	CASSLGGLYNEQFF
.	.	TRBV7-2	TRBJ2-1	TGTGCCAGCAGCTCTCTCAATGAGCAGTTCTTC	CASSSLNEQFF
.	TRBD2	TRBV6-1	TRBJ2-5	TGTGCCAGCAGTAGGGCGGGAGTAGAGACCCAGTACTTC	CASSRAGVETQYF
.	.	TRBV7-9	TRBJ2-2	TGTGCCAGCAGCTTAGATACCGGGGAGCTGTTTTTT	CASSLDTGELFF
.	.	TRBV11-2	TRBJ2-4	TGTGCCAGCAGCTTACTCGCCGGGAGCGACATTCAGTACTTC	CASSLLAGSDIQYF
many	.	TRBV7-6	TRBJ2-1	TGTGCCAGCAGCTTAGGGGGCGGGGGACACTCCTACAATGAGCAGTTCTTC	CASSLGGGGHSYNEQFF
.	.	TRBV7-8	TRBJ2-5	TGTGCCAGCAGCTTAACAGGCCCCCAAGAGACCCAGTACTTC	CASSLTGPQETQYF
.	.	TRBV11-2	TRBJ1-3	TGTGCCAGCAGCTCGATGGGTGGGGGAAACACCATATATTTT	CASSSMGGGNTIYF
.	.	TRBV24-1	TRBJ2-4	TGTGCCACCAGTAGTCTAGCCAAAAACATTCAGTACTTC	CATSSLAKNIQYF
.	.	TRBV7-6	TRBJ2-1	TGTGCTAGCAGCTTCCCCGGGAAAAATGAGCAGTTCTTC	CASSFPGKNEQFF
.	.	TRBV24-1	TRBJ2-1	TGTGCCACCAGTGAGGGTAGCGAGCAGTTCTTC	CATSEGSEQFF
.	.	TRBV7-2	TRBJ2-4	TGTGCCAGCAGCTTAGCGTTCTTC	CASSLAFF
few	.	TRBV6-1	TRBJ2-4	TGTGCCAGTGGGCTTGTAGCCAAAAACATTCAGTACTTC	CASGLVAKNIQYF
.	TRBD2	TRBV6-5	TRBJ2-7	TGTGCCAGCAATAGGGGACTAGCGGGAGCGTCTATCGCCTACGAGCAGTACTTC	CASNRGLAGASIAYEQYF
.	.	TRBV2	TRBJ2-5	TGTGCCAGCAAGAAAACAGGGACGGATCAAGAGACCCAGTACTTC	CASKKTGTDQETQYF
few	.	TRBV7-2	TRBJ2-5	TGTGCCAGCAGCTGGGGCGGGGCTCAAGAGACCCAGTACTTC	CASSWGGAQETQYF
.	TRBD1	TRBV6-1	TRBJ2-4	TGTGCCAGCAGTGAAGAGGGACAGGGGGTCTGGGCCAAAAACATTCAGTACTTC	CASSEEGQGVWAKNIQYF
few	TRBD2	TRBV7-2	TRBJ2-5	TGTGCCAGCAGCCACCCCTCTTGGGAGGGAGAGACCCAGTACTTC	CASSHPSWEGETQYF
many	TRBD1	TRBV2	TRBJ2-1	TGTGCCAGCAGGAGGGACAGGGGGTCCTACAATGAGCAGTTCTTC	CASRRDRGSYNEQFF
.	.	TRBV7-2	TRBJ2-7	TGTGCCAGCAGCTTAATCGGGAGCTACGAGCAGTACTTC	CASSLIGSYEQYF
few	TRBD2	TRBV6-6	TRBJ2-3	TGTGCCAGCAGTTACCACCAACTAGCGGGTTTCACAGATACGCAGTATTTT	CASSYHQLAGFTDTQYF
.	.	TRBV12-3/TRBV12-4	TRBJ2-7	TGTGCCAGCAGTTCTAAGAGAGGTAACGAGCAGTACTTC	CASSSKRGNEQYF
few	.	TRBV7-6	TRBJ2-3	TGTGCCAGCAGCTTAGCGGGCCCAGATACGCAGTATTTT	CASSLAGPDTQYF
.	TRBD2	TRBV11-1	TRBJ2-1	TGTGCCAGCAGCTCTTTAGCGGGAGGCAACAATGAGCAGTTCTTC	CASSSLAGGNNEQFF
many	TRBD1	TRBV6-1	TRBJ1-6	TGTGCCAGCAGCCCTAATACAGGGGGCAGGGGTTCACCCCTCCACTTT	CASSPNTGGRGSPLHF
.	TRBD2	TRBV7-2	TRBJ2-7	TGTGCCAGCAGCTTAGCCGCAGGTTGGGGACTAGGGTTCGAGCAGTACTTC	CASSLAAGWGLGFEQYF
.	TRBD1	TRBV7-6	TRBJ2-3	TGTGCCAGCAGCTTAGGACAGGGTAAAGATACGCAGTATTTT	CASSLGQGKDTQYF
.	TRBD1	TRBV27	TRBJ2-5	TGTGCCAGCAGTCATCGGGACAGGGGGCCAAGGAGGTTCTTC	CASSHRDRGPRRFF
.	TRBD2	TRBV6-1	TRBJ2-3	TGTGCCAGCAGTGACGCTAGCGGGAGCACAGATACGCAGTATTTT	CASSDASGSTDTQYF
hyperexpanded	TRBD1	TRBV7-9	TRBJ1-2	TGTGCCAGCGGACAGGGGGGAAACTATGGCTACACCTTC	CASGQGGNYGYTF
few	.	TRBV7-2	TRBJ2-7	TGTGCCAGCAGCTCGGACAGCGACACCTACGAGCAGTACTTC	CASSSDSDTYEQYF
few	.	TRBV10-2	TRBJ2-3	TGCGCCAGCAGTGAATCGGGGTCTCGCACAGATACGCAGTATTTT	CASSESGSRTDTQYF
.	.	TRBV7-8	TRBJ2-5	TGTGCCAGCAGCTCCGGGGGTTTGATTGGGAGAGAGACCCAGTACTTC	CASSSGGLIGRETQYF
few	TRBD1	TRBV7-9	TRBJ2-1	TGTGCTAGCAGTCGGGGACAGGGTGTCTATGAGCAGTTCTTC	CASSRGQGVYEQFF
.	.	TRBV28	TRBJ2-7	TGTGCCAGCAGTTTATGGAAACAGACGTCCTACGAGCAGTACTTC	CASSLWKQTSYEQYF
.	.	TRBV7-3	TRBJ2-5	TGTGCCAGCAGCTTAATGGCACAAGAGACCCAGTACTTC	CASSLMAQETQYF
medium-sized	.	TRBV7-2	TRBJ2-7	TGTGCCAGCAGCCACAAGGGGGGCTCGATTAATTCACCCCTCCACTTC	CASSHKGGSINSPLHF
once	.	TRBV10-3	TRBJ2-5	TGTGCCATCAGTGGAATGGAACAAGAGACCCAGTACTTC	CAISGMEQETQYF
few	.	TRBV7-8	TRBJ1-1	TGTGCCAGCAGCTTAAAAGGGGTTTCCACTGAAGCTTTCTTT	CASSLKGVSTEAFF
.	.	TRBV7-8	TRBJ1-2	TGTGCCAGCAGCTTAGGGCAGGGGAACTATGGCTACACCTTC	CASSLGQGNYGYTF
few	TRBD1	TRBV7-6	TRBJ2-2	TGTGCCAGCAGCTTACAACAGGGGAGCACCGGGGAGCTGTTTTTT	CASSLQQGSTGELFF
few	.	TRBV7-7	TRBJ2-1	TGTGCTAGCAGCCCCGGGCAGTACAATGAGCAGTTCTTC	CASSPGQYNEQFF
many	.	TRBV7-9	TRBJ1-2	TGTGCCAGCAGCTTAGGGGGCTATGGCTACACCTTC	CASSLGGYGYTF
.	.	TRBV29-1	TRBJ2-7	TGCAGCGTTAACCGTGGACAGTCCTACGAGCAGTACTTC	CSVNRGQSYEQYF
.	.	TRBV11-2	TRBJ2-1	TGTGCCAGCAGCTTAGGACGCGGAGGGGTCTACAATGAGCAGTTCTTC	CASSLGRGGVYNEQFF
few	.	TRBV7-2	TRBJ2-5	TGTGCCAGCAGCTACTCTCAAGAGACCCAGTACTTC	CASSYSQETQYF
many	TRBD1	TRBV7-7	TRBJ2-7	TGTGCTAGCAGCTTAGCCCTTGACCCGGGACAGGGCTCTAATGAGCAGTACTTC	CASSLALDPGQGSNEQYF